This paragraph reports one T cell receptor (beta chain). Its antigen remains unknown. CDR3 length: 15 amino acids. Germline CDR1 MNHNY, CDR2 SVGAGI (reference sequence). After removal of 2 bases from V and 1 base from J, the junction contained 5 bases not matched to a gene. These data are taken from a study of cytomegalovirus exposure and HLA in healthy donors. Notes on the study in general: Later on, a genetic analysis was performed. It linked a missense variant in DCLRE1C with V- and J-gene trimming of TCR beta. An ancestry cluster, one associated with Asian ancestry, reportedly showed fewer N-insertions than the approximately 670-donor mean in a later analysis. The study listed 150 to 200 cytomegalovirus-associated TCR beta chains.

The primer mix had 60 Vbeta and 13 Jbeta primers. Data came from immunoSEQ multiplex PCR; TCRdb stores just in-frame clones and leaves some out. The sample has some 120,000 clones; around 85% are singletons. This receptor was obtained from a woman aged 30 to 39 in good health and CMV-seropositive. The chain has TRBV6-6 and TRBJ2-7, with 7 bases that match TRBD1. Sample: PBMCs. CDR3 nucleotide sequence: TGTGCCAGCAGTTACGTTCAGGGGGTTTCCTACGAGCAGTACTTC. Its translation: CASSYVQGVSYEQYF.